This T cell receptor beta chain was identified during a study of CXCR3-negative and CXCR3-positive naive CD8 T cells. In preparing the TRB cDNA libraries, 5' RACE with UMI labels was used. TCRdb reprocessed the 5' RACE reads and keeps a single row for each CDR3 protein, giving no DNA. This sample's table reports roughly 140,000 distinct CDR3 sequences. A note on this clonotype: The target antigen is unknown.

The study, taken as a whole, reports: Naive CXCR3-positive cells had TRB CDR3s more hydrophobic than those of CXCR3-negative naive cells. Memory CD8+ cells showed much lower diversity, while both naive subsets were comparably high. Similar TRBV-TRBJ usage was seen in naive cells (both CXCR3-negative and CXCR3-positive), but memory cells differed.

From germline, CDR1 is SQVTM and CDR2 ANQGSEA. CDR3 size: 14 residues. The rearrangement uses TRBV29-1 and TRBJ2-5; TCRdb's D call, TRBD2, is unchecked because there is no DNA. Sequencing input: naive CXCR3+ CD8+ T cells from blood. The sample's subset: CD45RO-CCR7+CD27+CD95- naive CD8+ T cells expressing CXCR3 (TNR3+). The clonotype was recovered from a human donor in good health. Some clones in this sample may be carry-over from other donors' samples. CDR3 sequence: CSVDGGVLQETQYF.